This T cell receptor beta chain was sequenced for a study of T cells in women clearing cervical HPV infection (dated by TCRdb to 2016 to 2019). Looking at the study overall: The cases were about two dozen women with histologically confirmed HPV16-related CIN3 or worse, and 2 of those women had invasive cancers. Controls were more than 20 women whose single incident HPV16 infection cleared within 12 months without precancer or cancer developing. Quality controls consisted of five blinded duplicates per group, for a total of some 60 samples made up of 50 participants and around ten replicates. This exploratory proof-of-principle case-control study, nested within the Guanacaste HPV Natural History Study in Costa Rica, compared TCR repertoires among women with different cervical HPV16 outcomes. Cases and controls were matched on age within five years and on year of sample collection. The parent cohort enrolled 10,049 women aged 18 or older in Guanacaste, Costa Rica, in about 1993 to 1994 and followed the women for seven years. Case blood was taken at the visit when the lesion was first identified, whereas control blood was taken when infection was no longer detected. For cases, a median interval of roughly 150 days, with an interquartile range of about 90 to 210 days, was observed between lesion detection and blood sampling. Because only a few women had HLA typing data, the possibility that HLA type acted as a confounder could not be ruled out. Cases had a median age of about 35 years and controls had a median age of about 37, with no significant differences in baseline characteristics.

Using the immunoSEQ assay, multiplex PCR amplified TCR beta CDR3 regions from an average of approximately 1,200 ng of genomic DNA per sample. To correct primer bias, the assay used a complete synthetic TCR repertoire to set an amplification baseline. The amplicons were sequenced using the Illumina platform. Per the original workflow: Error correction of the sequences involved clustering with frequency ratios plus a modified nearest-neighbor algorithm, after which the sequences were analyzed in the immunoSEQ Analyzer using IMGT gene definitions. At each rarefaction depth, TCR richness and evenness were averaged across 20 rarefaction repeats, and any sample with fewer sequences than the depth was left out. Wilcoxon rank sum tests with FDR correction were used to compare V, D and J gene relative abundances between the groups. Blinded duplicates gave an intraclass correlation of 95% to 97% for TCR richness and an average of 76.4% across over 55 gene segments. TCRdb provides this immuneACCESS table in a form limited to in-frame rearrangements. Some clones are lacking; in checked studies, under half of them reflect an unresolved V gene, and why the rest are absent is not known. V, J and clone size are those of that table, while D and trimming were read from the DNA. The table for this sample shows tens of thousands of clones. Together, the top ten hold approximately 1% of the sample.

Every participant had a single incident cervical HPV16 infection, and prevalent HPV16 infections were excluded. Cervical HPV DNA was detected with MY09/MY11 PCR, and genotyping was done by dot-blot hybridization. Roughly 15 mL of heparinized blood were centrifuged, and the buffy coat was aliquoted, frozen at -30°C, then stored at -80°C. QIAGEN kits were used to extract genomic DNA from buffy coat specimens. What the study reported, not specific to this receptor: TCR repertoire richness was significantly higher in CIN3+ cases than in controls across sequencing depths, while evenness did not differ. The cross-sectional design could not show whether associations preceded infection or resulted from it; effector/memory subsets and HPV-specific T cells were not isolated. T-cell numbers per sample were unknown, so richness differences could reflect varying T-cell content rather than repertoire biology. TRBV6-7 relative abundance was lower in cases than in controls (0.11% versus 0.16%; Bonferroni P = 0.0008). Random forest classifiers that combined richness and V gene abundances separated cases from controls with an estimated AUC of around 0.83.

The CDR3 starts with the cysteine, ends with the phenylalanine, and has 15 residues. The DNA has 36 bases, all within the CDR3, and is read from base 1. Via the germline V gene (reference sequence), CDR1 is SEHNR and CDR2 FQNEAQ. For this clone: Its antigen target is currently unknown. With the read ending 3 residues before the CDR3 end, the germline J gene is used to fill in that end.

The sequenced material came from blood buffy coat. This receptor was identified in a woman aged 18 to 75 with a cervical HPV16 infection that either progressed to CIN3+ or cleared (not recorded which). This chain is built from TRBV7-9 and TRBJ1-2, with TRBD1 matching 9 junction bases. The CDR3: CASSQLGQGIDDYTF. The sequenced CDR3 bases are TGTGCCAGCAGCCAACTGGGACAGGGAATCGACGAC.